The T cell receptor beta chain under discussion was sequenced for a study of cytomegalovirus exposure and HLA in healthy donors. Whole-study results and caveats: Researchers catalogued around 150 TCR beta chains as cytomegalovirus-associated. For most subjects, TCR beta sequences were reported to predict HLA-A and HLA-B alleles with accuracy.

Trimming removed 2 bases from V and 4 bases from J, with 5 bases in between. The CDR3 sequence is 12 residues long. Germline CDR1 is MNHEY and CDR2 is SVGAGI. Use of 60 Vbeta and 13 Jbeta primers characterized the PCR. TCRdb's copy holds only in-frame clones and misses some; the assay was immunoSEQ multiplex PCR. The sample yields around 64,000 clones, roughly 75% seen once. This clone was recorded a few times. Its target is not known. The sequence was collected from a young man in good health and CMV-seropositive. What was sequenced was PBMCs. The rearrangement uses TRBV6-5 and TRBJ1-2; TRBD1 is a possible D gene (5 bases). The DNA of the CDR3 is TGTGCCAGCAGTTACCAGGGCTATGGCTACACCTTC. It is translated as CASSYQGYGYTF.